A selection of T cell receptor beta chains follows, all from one sample in a study of T cells in Graves' hyperthyroidism and ophthalmopathy. From the multiplex PCR reads, TCRdb called clonotypes with MiXCR, one entry per CDR3 protein. The data show around 600,000 distinct CDR3 sequences, 13% to 15% seen once. Sequencing was done on a sample of blood. The receptors derive from a woman aged 18-29 years with Graves' ophthalmopathy. CDR3s include the opening cysteine and the closing phenylalanine or tryptophan. Each record gives: CDR3 protein, CDR3 DNA, D gene, clone size, V gene, J gene. A D gene is named only where the DNA matches it firmly. A row's size may be missing; if present it is once, few, many or a size class.

CDR3 protein: CASSQDDRNNEQFF; CDR3 DNA: TGTGCCAGCAGCCAAGACGACAGGAACAATGAGCAGTTCTTC; D gene: -; clone size: many; V gene: TRBV3-1; J gene: TRBJ2-1
CDR3 protein: CASSLTTDYGYTF; CDR3 DNA: TGTGCCAGCAGCTTGACGACGGACTATGGCTACACCTTC; D gene: -; clone size: few; V gene: TRBV5-5; J gene: TRBJ1-2
CDR3 protein: CATALAGFREGDNEQFF; CDR3 DNA: TGTGCCACCGCACTAGCGGGATTTAGAGAAGGTGACAATGAGCAGTTCTTC; D gene: TRBD2; clone size: -; V gene: TRBV10-3; J gene: TRBJ2-1
CDR3 protein: CASSQVGNTEAFF; CDR3 DNA: TGCGCCAGCAGCCAAGTTGGAAACACTGAAGCTTTCTTT; D gene: -; clone size: many; V gene: TRBV4-1; J gene: TRBJ1-1
CDR3 protein: CASRKQGGTYNEQFF; CDR3 DNA: TGTGCCAGTAGAAAACAGGGGGGAACCTACAATGAGCAGTTCTTC; D gene: TRBD1; clone size: -; V gene: TRBV19; J gene: TRBJ2-1
CDR3 protein: CASSQPGGETQYF; CDR3 DNA: TGTGCCAGCAGCCAGCCCGGGGGGGAGACCCAGTACTTC; D gene: TRBD2; clone size: many; V gene: TRBV4-2; J gene: TRBJ2-5
CDR3 protein: CASSPAGGDQPQHF; CDR3 DNA: TGTGCCAGCAGCCCCGCAGGGGGTGATCAGCCCCAGCATTTT; D gene: TRBD1; clone size: -; V gene: TRBV7-9; J gene: TRBJ1-5
CDR3 protein: CASSLAATDTQYF; CDR3 DNA: TGTGCCAGCAGCTTAGCGGCCACAGATACGCAGTATTTT; D gene: -; clone size: many; V gene: TRBV5-6; J gene: TRBJ2-3
CDR3 protein: CSVEPGQFNEQFF; CDR3 DNA: TGCAGCGTTGAACCGGGACAGTTCAATGAGCAGTTCTTC; D gene: TRBD1; clone size: many; V gene: TRBV29-1; J gene: TRBJ2-1
CDR3 protein: CASSYSTVGLDYEQYF; CDR3 DNA: TGTGCCAGCAGTTACTCGACGGTGGGCCTAGACTACGAGCAGTACTTC; D gene: -; clone size: many; V gene: TRBV6-2/TRBV6-3; J gene: TRBJ2-7
CDR3 protein: CASSPQFPRGRLEKLFF; CDR3 DNA: TGCGCCAGCAGCCCTCAGTTCCCCAGGGGGAGGCTTGAAAAACTGTTTTTT; D gene: TRBD1; clone size: few; V gene: TRBV4-1; J gene: TRBJ1-4
CDR3 protein: CASSLWRGFNTGELFF; CDR3 DNA: TGTGCCAGCAGCTTATGGAGAGGTTTTAACACCGGGGAGCTGTTTTTT; D gene: -; clone size: -; V gene: TRBV7-9; J gene: TRBJ2-2
CDR3 protein: CASSLLDNTDTQYF; CDR3 DNA: TGTGCCAGCAGCCTACTCGACAACACAGATACGCAGTATTTT; D gene: -; clone size: many; V gene: TRBV5-6; J gene: TRBJ2-3
CDR3 protein: CATSDLLFIVGGSSYNEQFF; CDR3 DNA: TGTGCCACCAGTGATTTGCTTTTTATCGTGGGAGGGAGCTCCTACAATGAGCAGTTCTTC; D gene: TRBD2; clone size: -; V gene: TRBV24-1; J gene: TRBJ2-1
CDR3 protein: CASSLSQGWHF; CDR3 DNA: TGTGCCAGCAGTTTATCCCAGGGGTGGCATTTT; D gene: -; clone size: few; V gene: TRBV28; J gene: TRBJ1-5
CDR3 protein: CASSQEVGPAGSYEQYF; CDR3 DNA: TGTGCCAGCAGCCAAGAGGTGGGCCCTGCGGGCTCCTACGAGCAGTACTTC; D gene: -; clone size: many; V gene: TRBV3-1; J gene: TRBJ2-7
CDR3 protein: CAISRGDRGSNTGELFF; CDR3 DNA: TGTGCCATCAGTAGGGGGGACAGGGGGTCGAACACCGGGGAGCTGTTTTTT; D gene: TRBD1; clone size: many; V gene: TRBV10-3; J gene: TRBJ2-2
CDR3 protein: CASSGQNQETQYF; CDR3 DNA: TGTGCCAGTAGTGGACAGAACCAAGAGACCCAGTACTTC; D gene: -; clone size: -; V gene: TRBV19; J gene: TRBJ2-5
CDR3 protein: CASSPGVAGAYEQYF; CDR3 DNA: TGTGCCAGCTCACCAGGGGTAGCGGGGGCCTACGAGCAGTACTTC; D gene: TRBD2; clone size: many; V gene: TRBV18; J gene: TRBJ2-7
CDR3 protein: CASSPLAGGTLGDEQFF; CDR3 DNA: TGTGCCAGCAGCCCCCTTGCTGGGGGAACTTTAGGTGATGAGCAGTTCTTC; D gene: -; clone size: many; V gene: TRBV7-2; J gene: TRBJ2-1
CDR3 protein: CASSYSIPGRWETQYF; CDR3 DNA: TGTGCCAGCAGTTACTCGATCCCAGGTCGGTGGGAGACCCAGTACTTC; D gene: -; clone size: many; V gene: TRBV6-2/TRBV6-3; J gene: TRBJ2-5
CDR3 protein: CASSSQGAETQYF; CDR3 DNA: TGTGCCAGCAGCTCACAGGGGGCGGAGACCCAGTACTTC; D gene: TRBD1; clone size: many; V gene: TRBV7-3; J gene: TRBJ2-5
CDR3 protein: CASSPLRGAKTQYF; CDR3 DNA: TGTGCCAGCAGCCCCCTGAGGGGGGCAAAGACCCAGTACTTC; D gene: -; clone size: many; V gene: TRBV7-2; J gene: TRBJ2-5
CDR3 protein: CAIRASSGRWSAGANVLTF; CDR3 DNA: TGTGCCATCAGGGCATCTAGCGGGAGGTGGTCTGCTGGGGCCAACGTCCTGACTTTC; D gene: TRBD2; clone size: many; V gene: TRBV10-3; J gene: TRBJ2-6
CDR3 protein: CATSGENSNQPQHF; CDR3 DNA: TGTGCCACCAGTGGAGAAAATAGCAATCAGCCCCAGCATTTT; D gene: -; clone size: -; V gene: TRBV24-1; J gene: TRBJ1-5
CDR3 protein: CASRKREGSYEQYF; CDR3 DNA: TGTGCCAGCAGAAAGCGGGAGGGCTCCTACGAGCAGTACTTC; D gene: TRBD2; clone size: many; V gene: TRBV2; J gene: TRBJ2-7
CDR3 protein: CASSTPKGAAFDGYTF; CDR3 DNA: TGTGCCAGCAGTACGCCTAAGGGGGCAGCCTTTGATGGCTACACCTTC; D gene: TRBD1; clone size: few; V gene: TRBV14; J gene: TRBJ1-2
CDR3 protein: CASSLCLLYEQYF; CDR3 DNA: TGTGCCAGCAGCTTATGCCTCCTCTACGAGCAGTACTTC; D gene: -; clone size: many; V gene: TRBV11-2; J gene: TRBJ2-7
CDR3 protein: CASRAPQISEAFF; CDR3 DNA: TGTGCCAGCAGGGCACCCCAGATTAGCGAAGCTTTCTTT; D gene: -; clone size: many; V gene: TRBV27; J gene: TRBJ1-1
CDR3 protein: CSAKLFGQAHSPLHF; CDR3 DNA: TGCAGTGCTAAGCTATTCGGACAGGCTCATTCACCCCTCCACTTT; D gene: TRBD1; clone size: -; V gene: TRBV20-1; J gene: TRBJ1-6
CDR3 protein: CASSPGLAHTGELFF; CDR3 DNA: TGTGCCAGCAGCCCGGGACTAGCGCATACCGGGGAGCTGTTTTTT; D gene: TRBD2; clone size: many; V gene: TRBV7-2; J gene: TRBJ2-2
CDR3 protein: CASSDGLAGQQFF; CDR3 DNA: TGTGCCAGCAGTGACGGACTAGCGGGCCAGCAGTTCTTC; D gene: TRBD2; clone size: many; V gene: TRBV12-3/TRBV12-4; J gene: TRBJ2-1
CDR3 protein: CASSSDQPQHF; CDR3 DNA: TGTGCCAGCAGCTCGGACCAGCCCCAGCATTTT; D gene: -; clone size: many; V gene: TRBV28; J gene: TRBJ1-5
CDR3 protein: CASSLAILSGFADTQYF; CDR3 DNA: TGTGCCAGCAGTTTAGCCATTCTGTCCGGTTTCGCAGATACGCAGTATTTT; D gene: -; clone size: many; V gene: TRBV12-3/TRBV12-4; J gene: TRBJ2-3
CDR3 protein: CASSLFTSAAGELFF; CDR3 DNA: TGTGCCAGCAGCTTATTCACTAGCGCAGCCGGGGAGCTGTTTTTT; D gene: TRBD2; clone size: -; V gene: TRBV7-8; J gene: TRBJ2-2
CDR3 protein: CASSSLGRSSGKLFF; CDR3 DNA: TGTGCCAGCAGTTCCCTAGGAAGATCCAGCGGGAAGCTGTTTTTT; D gene: TRBD2; clone size: few; V gene: TRBV12-3/TRBV12-4; J gene: TRBJ2-2
CDR3 protein: CASSSGTSGKGYNEQFF; CDR3 DNA: TGTGCCAGCAGTTCCGGGACTAGCGGGAAAGGGTACAATGAGCAGTTCTTC; D gene: TRBD2; clone size: -; V gene: TRBV12-3/TRBV12-4; J gene: TRBJ2-1
CDR3 protein: CASSLATRVETQYF; CDR3 DNA: TGTGCCAGCAGCTTGGCAACGCGCGTAGAGACCCAGTACTTC; D gene: -; clone size: few; V gene: TRBV11-2; J gene: TRBJ2-5
CDR3 protein: CASSLSVRWERTGELFF; CDR3 DNA: TGTGCCAGCAGTTTATCTGTTCGGTGGGAACGCACCGGGGAGCTGTTTTTT; D gene: -; clone size: many; V gene: TRBV27; J gene: TRBJ2-2
CDR3 protein: CASSPGLAAGDTQYF; CDR3 DNA: TGTGCCAGCAGCCCGGGACTAGCGGCGGGAGATACGCAGTATTTT; D gene: TRBD2; clone size: many; V gene: TRBV3-1; J gene: TRBJ2-3
CDR3 protein: CATSSQETYYGYTF; CDR3 DNA: TGTGCCACCAGTTCCCAGGAAACTTACTATGGCTACACCTTC; D gene: -; clone size: many; V gene: TRBV24-1; J gene: TRBJ1-2
CDR3 protein: CASSRPGTRNYEQYF; CDR3 DNA: TGTGCCAGCAGCCGTCCCGGGACACGGAACTACGAGCAGTACTTC; D gene: -; clone size: many; V gene: TRBV27; J gene: TRBJ2-7
CDR3 protein: CASRRTHDRDGTEAFF; CDR3 DNA: TGTGCCAGCAGGCGCACCCACGACAGGGATGGCACTGAAGCTTTCTTT; D gene: TRBD1; clone size: many; V gene: TRBV12-3/TRBV12-4; J gene: TRBJ1-1
CDR3 protein: CASTRTSGSAGANVLTF; CDR3 DNA: TGTGCCAGCACACGGACTAGCGGGAGTGCTGGGGCCAACGTCCTGACTTTC; D gene: TRBD2; clone size: many; V gene: TRBV2; J gene: TRBJ2-6
CDR3 protein: CSARKSGFSSYNEQFF; CDR3 DNA: TGCAGTGCTAGAAAGAGCGGGTTTAGCTCCTACAATGAGCAGTTCTTC; D gene: -; clone size: -; V gene: TRBV20-1; J gene: TRBJ2-1
CDR3 protein: CAWMPLQGAYGNTIYF; CDR3 DNA: TGTGCCTGGATGCCGCTGCAGGGAGCGTATGGAAACACCATATATTTT; D gene: -; clone size: once; V gene: TRBV30; J gene: TRBJ1-3
CDR3 protein: CSARRGSSGRNDNEQFF; CDR3 DNA: TGCAGTGCTAGAAGGGGGTCTAGCGGGAGGAATGACAATGAGCAGTTCTTC; D gene: TRBD2; clone size: few; V gene: TRBV20-1; J gene: TRBJ2-1
CDR3 protein: CSAREETRRDTQYF; CDR3 DNA: TGCAGTGCTAGAGAGGAAACGAGACGAGATACGCAGTATTTT; D gene: -; clone size: many; V gene: TRBV20-1; J gene: TRBJ2-3
CDR3 protein: CSARTLREQYF; CDR3 DNA: TGCAGTGCGAGGACGTTACGCGAGCAGTACTTC; D gene: -; clone size: few; V gene: TRBV20-1; J gene: TRBJ2-7
CDR3 protein: CASSLSLPQRHGYGYTF; CDR3 DNA: TGTGCCAGCAGTTTATCCCTCCCTCAGCGGCACGGCTATGGCTACACCTTC; D gene: -; clone size: many; V gene: TRBV27; J gene: TRBJ1-2
CDR3 protein: CASSAWSGGTSGSVNEQYF; CDR3 DNA: TGTGCCAGCAGTGCCTGGTCAGGGGGGACTAGCGGGAGTGTAAACGAGCAGTACTTC; D gene: TRBD2; clone size: many; V gene: TRBV25-1; J gene: TRBJ2-7
CDR3 protein: CSARGAGSSRDEQFF; CDR3 DNA: TGCAGTGCTAGAGGGGCCGGGTCCTCCAGGGATGAGCAGTTCTTC; D gene: -; clone size: many; V gene: TRBV20-1; J gene: TRBJ2-1
CDR3 protein: CASSEGGINQPQHF; CDR3 DNA: TGTGCCAGCAGTGAGGGAGGGATTAATCAGCCCCAGCATTTT; D gene: -; clone size: many; V gene: TRBV2; J gene: TRBJ1-5
CDR3 protein: CAGTRTESYEQYF; CDR3 DNA: TGTGCCGGCACCAGGACAGAATCCTACGAGCAGTACTTC; D gene: -; clone size: few; V gene: TRBV6-1; J gene: TRBJ2-7
CDR3 protein: CASTNRGTGQGGQPQHF; CDR3 DNA: TGTGCCAGTACCAACAGGGGAACAGGGCAGGGTGGTCAGCCCCAGCATTTT; D gene: TRBD1; clone size: many; V gene: TRBV2; J gene: TRBJ1-5
CDR3 protein: CASSPRSSYSPLHF; CDR3 DNA: TGTGCCAGCAGCCCCAGATCGTCTTATTCACCCCTCCACTTT; D gene: -; clone size: -; V gene: TRBV9; J gene: TRBJ1-6
CDR3 protein: CASSYLGDPSGANVQTF; CDR3 DNA: TGTGCCAGCAGTTACCTCGGGGACCCTTCTGGGGCCAACGTCCAGACTTTC; D gene: -; clone size: -; V gene: TRBV6-5; J gene: TRBJ2-6